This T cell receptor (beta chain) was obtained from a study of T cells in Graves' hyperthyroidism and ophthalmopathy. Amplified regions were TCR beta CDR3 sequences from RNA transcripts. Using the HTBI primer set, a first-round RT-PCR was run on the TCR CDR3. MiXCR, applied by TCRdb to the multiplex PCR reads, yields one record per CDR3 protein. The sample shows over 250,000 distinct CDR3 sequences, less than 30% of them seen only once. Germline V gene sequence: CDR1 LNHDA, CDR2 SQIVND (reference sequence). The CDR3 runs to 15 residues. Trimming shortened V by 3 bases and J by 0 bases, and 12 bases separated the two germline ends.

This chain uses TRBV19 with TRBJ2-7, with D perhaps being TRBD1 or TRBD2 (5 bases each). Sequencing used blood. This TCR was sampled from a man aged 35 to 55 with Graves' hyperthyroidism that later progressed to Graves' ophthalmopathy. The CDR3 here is CASSIDEGPSYEQYF. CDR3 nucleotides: TGTGCCAGTAGTATCGATGAGGGACCCTCCTACGAGCAGTACTTC. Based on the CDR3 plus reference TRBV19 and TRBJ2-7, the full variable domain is DGGITQSPKYLFRKEGQNVTLSCEQNLNHDAMYWYRQDPGQGLRLIYYSQIVNDFQKGDIAEGYSVSREKKESFPLTVTSAQKNPTAFYLCASSIDEGPSYEQYFGPGTRLTVT.